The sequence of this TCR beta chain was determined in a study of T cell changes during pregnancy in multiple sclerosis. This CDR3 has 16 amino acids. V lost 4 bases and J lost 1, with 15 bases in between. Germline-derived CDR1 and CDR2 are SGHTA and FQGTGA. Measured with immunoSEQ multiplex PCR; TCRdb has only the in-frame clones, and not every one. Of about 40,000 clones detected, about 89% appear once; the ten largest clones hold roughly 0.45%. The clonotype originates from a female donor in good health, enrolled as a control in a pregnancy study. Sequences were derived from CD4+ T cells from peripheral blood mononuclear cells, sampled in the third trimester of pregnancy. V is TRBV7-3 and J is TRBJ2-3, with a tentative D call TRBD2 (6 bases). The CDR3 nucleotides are TGTGCCAGCAGCTCCTACCTCGGCGGGGGCACAGATACGCAGTATTTT. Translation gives CASSSYLGGGTDTQYF.